The clone carrying this T cell receptor (beta chain) came up a few times. Its antigen remains unknown. Germline V gene sequence: CDR1 LGHNT, CDR2 FRNRAP. CDR3 length equals 14 residues. V shed 1 base and J shed 4 bases, with 8 bases lying between them. The sample belongs to a study of CD4 T cells in relation to SARS-CoV-2 and coronaviruses. The study's findings and limits: Crossreactivity was assessed only for spike protein, not other viral proteins.

Generated by immunoSEQ multiplex PCR, the TCRdb table keeps only in-frame clones and is missing some. The table has about 22,000 clones, around 72% seen once; the top ten hold 15% to 20%. The unexposed donors gave CD4+ T cells in 2011-2018, prior to COVID-19. After about ten days of culture, CD4+ T cells were isolated. This chain connects TRBV12-5 to TRBJ1-5; D ambiguous. Source material: CD4+ T cells from PBMCs, cultured in vitro. The TCR originated in a human donor in good health. Here the CDR3 reads CASGLGLENQPQHF. The DNA of the CDR3 is TGTGCTAGTGGTTTGGGACTAGAGAATCAGCCCCAGCATTTT.